This is a list of T cell receptor beta chains from one sample in a study of blood T cell repertoires in COVID-19. The assay was immunoSEQ multiplex PCR, and TCRdb's table has in-frame clones only and misses some. The profile shows about 220,000 clones, around 91% of them singletons. Specimen: PBMCs or T cells enriched from blood (not recorded which). The receptors here all came from a man aged 30 to 39 who had been exposed to COVID-19. CDR3s include the opening cysteine and the closing phenylalanine or tryptophan. Fields, in order: clone size, J gene, D gene, V gene, CDR3 protein, CDR3 DNA. A D gene is named only where the DNA matches it firmly. Where a row states a size, it is once, few, many or the class of an expanded clone; other rows omit it.

size: -
J: TRBJ2-5
D: -
V: TRBV2
CDR3: CGGAVQETQYF
DNA: TGTGGTGGCGCGGTCCAAGAGACCCAGTACTTC

size: -
J: TRBJ2-6
D: -
V: TRBV29-1
CDR3: CSTSDRDSGANVLTF
DNA: TGCAGCACGTCGGACAGAGACTCTGGGGCCAACGTCCTGACTTTC

size: -
J: TRBJ1-2
D: TRBD1
V: TRBV6-4
CDR3: CASSMTGETSGYTF
DNA: TGTGCCAGCAGTATGACAGGGGAAACTTCTGGCTACACCTTC

size: -
J: TRBJ1-2
D: -
V: TRBV5-3
CDR3: CARSLFDSTHYGYTF
DNA: TGTGCCAGAAGCTTATTTGACAGCACTCACTATGGCTACACCTTC

size: -
J: TRBJ2-2
D: -
V: TRBV11-2
CDR3: CASSLERLRAGELFF
DNA: TGTGCCAGCAGCTTAGAGCGCCTTCGAGCCGGGGAGCTGTTTTTT

size: -
J: TRBJ1-5
D: -
V: TRBV30
CDR3: CAWSPGSSNQPQHF
DNA: TGTGCCTGGTCTCCGGGATCCAGCAATCAGCCCCAGCATTTT

size: -
J: TRBJ2-7
D: TRBD2
V: TRBV5-1
CDR3: CASSRTHSGGSSYEQYF
DNA: TGCGCCAGCAGCAGGACTCATAGCGGGGGGAGCTCCTACGAGCAGTACTTC

size: -
J: TRBJ1-1
D: -
V: TRBV27
CDR3: CASSLGGSGGPNTEAFF
DNA: TGTGCCAGCAGTTTAGGGGGTAGCGGGGGACCCAACACTGAAGCTTTCTTT

size: -
J: TRBJ1-2
D: TRBD1
V: TRBV2
CDR3: CASRKGTVYGYTF
DNA: TGTGCCAGCAGGAAAGGGACAGTCTATGGCTACACCTTC

size: -
J: TRBJ2-7
D: TRBD1
V: TRBV11-2
CDR3: CASSLEPGQGSEQYF
DNA: TGTGCCAGCAGCTTAGAACCGGGACAGGGCTCCGAGCAGTACTTC

size: -
J: TRBJ2-5
D: TRBD2
V: TRBV6-2/TRBV6-3
CDR3: CASSYSAGGQETQYF
DNA: TGTGCCAGCAGTTACTCGGCGGGGGGGCAAGAGACCCAGTACTTC

size: -
J: TRBJ2-3
D: TRBD2
V: TRBV29-1
CDR3: CSVRPVTSGFESDTQYF
DNA: TGCAGCGTTCGCCCCGTGACTAGCGGTTTCGAGTCAGATACGCAGTATTTT

size: -
J: TRBJ2-7
D: -
V: TRBV5-1
CDR3: CASSSRSYEQYF
DNA: TGCGCCAGCAGCTCCCGGTCCTACGAGCAGTACTTC

size: -
J: TRBJ1-2
D: TRBD1
V: TRBV19
CDR3: CASSINRRRETGGWSGYTF
DNA: TGTGCCAGTAGTATAAACCGTCGGCGAGAGACAGGGGGATGGAGTGGCTACACCTTC

size: -
J: TRBJ2-7
D: -
V: TRBV10-3
CDR3: CAISESPPRQQYF
DNA: TGTGCCATCAGTGAGTCCCCGCCGCGCCAGCAGTACTTC

size: -
J: TRBJ2-3
D: TRBD1
V: TRBV5-1
CDR3: CASSFQGQRDTQYF
DNA: TGCGCCAGCAGCTTCCAGGGACAGCGGGATACGCAGTATTTT

size: -
J: TRBJ2-5
D: -
V: TRBV5-6
CDR3: CASSLTGSPKTQYF
DNA: TGTGCCAGCAGCTTGACAGGGAGTCCGAAGACCCAGTACTTC

size: -
J: TRBJ2-7
D: TRBD1
V: TRBV2
CDR3: CASSVGDRGRAEQYF
DNA: TGTGCCAGCAGTGTAGGGGACAGGGGAAGGGCCGAGCAGTACTTC

size: -
J: TRBJ1-4
D: -
V: TRBV7-6
CDR3: CASSLLVWSSTNEKLFF
DNA: TGTGCCAGCAGCTTATTAGTTTGGAGTTCAACTAATGAAAAACTGTTTTTT

size: -
J: TRBJ2-3
D: TRBD1
V: TRBV6-5
CDR3: CASSRPGQGFGTQYF
DNA: TGTGCCAGCAGTCGACCTGGACAGGGGTTTGGTACGCAGTATTTT

size: once
J: TRBJ1-6
D: TRBD1
V: TRBV6-5
CDR3: CASSRQGQDSPLHF
DNA: TGTGCCAGCAGCCGACAGGGCCAGGATTCACCCCTCCACTTT

size: -
J: TRBJ1-4
D: TRBD1
V: TRBV6-4
CDR3: CASSERTGDNEKLFF
DNA: TGTGCCAGCAGCGAGAGGACAGGGGATAATGAAAAACTGTTTTTT

size: -
J: TRBJ2-7
D: TRBD1
V: TRBV7-9
CDR3: CASSLAIRGRQYEQYF
DNA: TGTGCCAGCAGCTTAGCGATTAGGGGGCGACAGTACGAGCAGTACTTC

size: -
J: TRBJ2-6
D: TRBD1
V: TRBV13
CDR3: CASSRDRGTSGANVLTF
DNA: TGTGCCAGCAGCCGGGACAGGGGGACCTCTGGGGCCAACGTCCTGACTTTC

size: -
J: TRBJ1-2
D: -
V: TRBV2
CDR3: CASSAGSYYGYTF
DNA: TGTGCCAGCAGTGCGGGGTCTTACTATGGCTACACCTTC

size: -
J: TRBJ2-3
D: -
V: TRBV4-2
CDR3: CASSQDLLTDTQYF
DNA: TGTGCCAGCAGCCAAGATCTTCTGACTGATACGCAGTATTTT

size: -
J: TRBJ1-2
D: -
V: TRBV7-9
CDR3: CASSQSGNYGYTF
DNA: TGTGCCAGCAGCCAAAGCGGGAACTATGGCTACACCTTC

size: -
J: TRBJ2-2
D: TRBD1
V: TRBV18
CDR3: CASSSTGNRELFF
DNA: TGTGCCAGCTCATCGACAGGGAACCGGGAGCTGTTTTTT

size: -
J: TRBJ1-5
D: -
V: TRBV15
CDR3: CATSSLRDILYSNQPQHF
DNA: TGTGCCACCAGCAGCCTACGTGATATACTTTATAGCAATCAGCCCCAGCATTTT

size: -
J: TRBJ2-7
D: TRBD2
V: TRBV6-5
CDR3: CASLKGSGGAYEQYF
DNA: TGTGCCAGCCTAAAAGGGTCCGGGGGGGCCTACGAGCAGTACTTC

size: -
J: TRBJ1-4
D: -
V: TRBV19
CDR3: CASSPGTSAQWETLFF
DNA: TGTGCCAGTAGTCCCGGGACATCGGCTCAATGGGAAACTCTGTTTTTT

size: few
J: TRBJ1-2
D: -
V: TRBV29-1
CDR3: CSVEEPGRGYGYTF
DNA: TGCAGCGTTGAAGAACCGGGGAGGGGATATGGCTACACCTTC

size: -
J: TRBJ2-2
D: TRBD2
V: TRBV11-1
CDR3: CASSRGVGTGELFF
DNA: TGTGCCAGCTCCCGGGGGGTCGGGACCGGGGAGCTGTTTTTT

size: -
J: TRBJ2-3
D: -
V: TRBV5-6
CDR3: CASSPSVLALTDTQYF
DNA: TGTGCCAGCAGTCCGTCCGTCTTAGCCTTAACAGATACGCAGTATTTT

size: -
J: TRBJ1-5
D: -
V: TRBV7-2
CDR3: CASSFPDQPQHF
DNA: TGTGCCAGCAGCTTCCCAGATCAGCCCCAGCATTTT

size: -
J: TRBJ1-6
D: -
V: TRBV5-4
CDR3: CASSLGGPDNSPLHF
DNA: TGTGCCAGCAGCTTGGGGGGGCCCGATAATTCACCCCTCCACTTT

size: -
J: TRBJ2-3
D: -
V: TRBV25-1
CDR3: CASCKGATDTQYF
DNA: TGTGCCAGCTGCAAGGGAGCCACAGATACGCAGTATTTT

size: -
J: TRBJ1-1
D: -
V: TRBV2
CDR3: CASSYNPNTEAFF
DNA: TGTGCCAGCAGTTACAACCCGAACACTGAAGCTTTCTTT

size: -
J: TRBJ2-5
D: -
V: TRBV27
CDR3: CASSPRIRVSRETQYF
DNA: TGTGCCAGCAGTCCCCGAATTCGTGTTTCACGGGAGACCCAGTACTTC